Listed here are 11 T cell receptor beta chains from one sample, sequenced in a study of monozygotic twins with inflammatory bowel disease. With the 5' RACE reads reprocessed, TCRdb shows one record per CDR3 protein and no DNA. This sample's table reports 200,000 to 250,000 distinct CDR3 sequences. The sequencing sample was made of blood. The receptor set was obtained from a human donor with ulcerative colitis or Crohn's disease, or a healthy co-twin of an affected twin (not recorded which).

V and J are TRBV7-9 and TRBJ2-3; TCRdb lists TRBD1, though no DNA is available to test this call. The CDR3 is 13 residues long. Germline loops: CDR1 SEHNR, CDR2 FQNEAQ (reference sequence). CDR3 sequence reads: CASSAAGKDTQYF.

The V gene is TRBV19, the J gene TRBJ2-1. The CDR3 contains 15 residues. Germline V lookup: CDR1 LNHDA, CDR2 SQIVND (reference sequence). This chain's CDR3 is CASSAAGAPQNEQFF. Complete variable domain (other parts from reference TRBV19 and TRBJ2-1): DGGITQSPKYLFRKEGQNVTLSCEQNLNHDAMYWYRQDPGQGLRLIYYSQIVNDFQKGDIAEGYSVSREKKESFPLTVTSAQKNPTAFYLCASSAAGAPQNEQFFGPGTRLTVL.

The V and J genes are TRBV9 and TRBJ2-2; TCRdb gives TRBD1 as the D gene, but with no DNA this cannot be confirmed. The CDR3 has 16 amino acids. Germline-derived CDR1 and CDR2 are SGDLS and YYNGEE. The CDR3 sequence: CASSVGAGANTGELFF.

The chain recombines TRBV30 with TRBJ2-1; checking the TCRdb D call of TRBD1 is not possible without DNA. This CDR3 spans 14 amino acids. Germline V CDR1 and CDR2: GTSNPN, SVGIG (reference sequence). The CDR3 here is CAWSVGEPGNEQFF.

The rearrangement links TRBV7-9 to TRBJ1-2; TCRdb names TRBD1, which stays unverified in the absence of DNA. Germline V gene sequence: CDR1 SEHNR, CDR2 FQNEAQ (reference sequence). The CDR3 runs to 16 residues. The CDR3 here is CASSPGEGGGQNGYTF.

The J gene is TRBJ1-1, the V gene TRBV6-1; TCRdb's D call of TRBD1 is untestable without DNA. CDR3 length: 15 amino acids. Germline loops: CDR1 MNHNS, CDR2 SASEGT. CDR3 region: CASNTRGLGGTEAFF.

The V gene is TRBV28, the J gene TRBJ2-3. This CDR3 contains 12 residues. Looked up from germline, CDR1 is MDHEN and CDR2 is SYDVKM. CDR3 region: CASSTRSDTQYF.

The CDR3 loop reads CASSFSPAQGGNQPQHF. V and J are TRBV12-3 or TRBV12-4 and TRBJ1-5; TCRdb proposes TRBD1, but this gene call is untestable without DNA. CDR3 length: 17 amino acids.

This chain joins TRBV7-8 and TRBJ2-3; TCRdb gives TRBD2 as the D gene, but with no DNA this cannot be confirmed. This CDR3 is 15 amino acids long. Per the germline V gene, CDR1 is SGHVS and CDR2 is FQNEAQ. This CDR3 is CASDSGGRNTDTQYF.

This rearrangement joins TRBV5-1 to TRBJ1-2; there is no DNA to check the TCRdb D call of TRBD1. CDR1 and CDR2 from the germline V gene are SGHRS and YFSETQ. There are 17 residues in the CDR3. CDR3 sequence reads: CASSTQAGTGNGYGYTF.

The V and J genes are TRBV7-9 and TRBJ1-5; TCRdb outputs TRBD1, but without DNA this stays unchecked. The CDR3 runs to 14 residues. Germline loops: CDR1 SEHNR, CDR2 FQNEAQ (reference sequence). The CDR3 sequence: CASSSTVPNQPQHF. Supplemented by reference TRBV7-9 and TRBJ1-5, the full variable domain reads DTGVSQNPRHKITKRGQNVTFRCDPISEHNRLYWYRQTLGQGPEFLTYFQNEAQLEKSRLLSDRFSAERPKGSFSTLEIQRTEQGDSAMYLCASSSTVPNQPQHFGDGTRLSIL.